This T cell receptor (beta chain) was retrieved from a study of CD8 T cells in Susac syndrome (dated by TCRdb to 2018 to 2020). In the study overall: Repertoire sequencing was used to test whether CD8+ T cell activation and differentiation in Susac syndrome was antigen driven. Study-wide conclusions, independent of this receptor: The number of individuals in the TCR sequencing and HLA analysis was acknowledged as relatively small.

Turning to this clonotype: The target of this receptor is not known. Within one base of it there is no much larger clone, and no base qualities were kept.

Peripheral blood CD8+ and CD4+ T cells from healthy donors, Susac syndrome patients and multiple sclerosis patients were profiled by high-throughput TCR beta sequencing. Multiple sclerosis controls were treatment-naive patients with stable or active relapsing-remitting disease fulfilling revised McDonald criteria. Bulk CD8+ and CD4+ T cells were purified by magnetic negative isolation, whereas CD8+ TEMRA cells were enriched by FACS. Blood was collected in EDTA tubes and processed within 24 hours, with PBMCs isolated through density gradient centrifugation. PBMCs destined for TCR sequencing were cryopreserved in liquid nitrogen and later thawed in a 37 °C water bath. The sorted or isolated CD4+, CD8+ and CD8+ TEMRA cells had a purity of 90% or higher. Clipping removes 0 bases from V and 8 bases from J, with 8 as the unmatched junction base count. From a lookup of the germline V gene, CDR1 and CDR2 are SGHTA and FQGNSA. The CDR3 covers 16 residues, taking in both the cysteine and the phenylalanine. Just CDR3 DNA is preserved here, 48 bases in frame from base 1.

RNA was extracted using the RNeasy kit, and about 0.5 to 1 ug of the RNA was reverse transcribed with random hexamers. The immunoSEQ multiplex PCR assay, covering 54 Vbeta and 13 Jbeta segments, was used to amplify TCR beta CDR3 regions. PCR amplification bias was corrected using a synthetic template baseline for primer optimization and computational correction. The published analysis was carried out like this. Only productive sequences were kept, with reads annotated to V, D and J genes according to IMGT and analyzed in immunoSEQ Analyzer. Clonality was computed as one minus Shannon entropy normalized by log2 of the number of productive unique sequences. Public and private clones were assessed among the 100 most prevalent clones of each patient and control. Susac-specific clones were defined as absent from healthy and MS cohorts, over a thousand published viral clones and other ImmuneACCESS disease sequences. In TCRdb, the public reads were trimmed at Q25 with fastp and aligned with MiXCR, with productive beta chains retained. Every CDR3 protein is listed once, alongside the most common genes and DNA of its rows. V and J calls and clone size were set by TCRdb, not the authors. This sample holds 300,000 or so distinct CDR3 sequences; about 92% were observed only once. The leading ten clones occupy approximately 0.065% of the sample.

The sequence joins TRBV7-2 to TRBJ2-7; the central 12 bases match TRBD2. The receptor comes from a human donor with multiple sclerosis. Sequenced sample: CD4+ T cells from PBMCs. For the CDR3, the sequence is CASSLASTSGSIKQYF. Read as DNA, the sequence is TGTGCCAGCAGCTTAGCGTCGACTAGCGGGAGTATCAAGCAGTACTTC.